These T cell receptor beta chains were read from a single sample in a study of cytomegalovirus exposure and HLA in healthy donors. TCRdb keeps only in-frame clones here, not all; method: immunoSEQ multiplex PCR. Counted here are about 160,000 clones, roughly 85% occurring once; the ten biggest clones make up over 0.8%. Source material: PBMCs. The receptors come from a woman in her 30s in good health and CMV-seronegative. CDR3s include the opening cysteine and the closing phenylalanine or tryptophan. A D gene is named only where the DNA matches it firmly. Expanded clones are given a class, and other clones once, few, many or no size at all.

>few|TRBD1|TRBV7-9|TRBJ1-4
TGTGCCAGCAGCCCGGACAGGGCCGAAAAACTGTTTTTT
CASSPDRAEKLFF
>NA|TRBD1|TRBV19|TRBJ2-2
TGTGCCAGTAGTGCTCAGGGGGCCGGGGAGCTGTTTTTT
CASSAQGAGELFF
>NA|TRBD1|TRBV6-1|TRBJ1-3
TGTGCCAGCAGGGAAACGACAGGGGGGAGGTCATGGAACACCATATATTTT
CASRETTGGRSWNTIYF
>NA|TRBD2|TRBV19|TRBJ2-7
TGTGCCAGTAGTATCGCACTAGCGGCCGCCTCCTACGAGCAGTACTTC
CASSIALAAASYEQYF
>few|NA|TRBV7-2|TRBJ1-1
TGTGCCAGCAGCAGCTGGGCGGGAAAAGCTTTCTTT
CASSSWAGKAFF
>NA|NA|TRBV6-5|TRBJ1-5
TGTGCCAGCAGTGGCGGGAGGAATCAGCCCCAGCATTTT
CASSGGRNQPQHF
>NA|NA|TRBV5-4|TRBJ1-3
TGTGCCAGCAGCTTGGACCCGCAGGGACATGGAAACACCATATATTTT
CASSLDPQGHGNTIYF
>NA|TRBD1|TRBV6-5|TRBJ2-3
TGTGCCAGCAGTTCCCTGACAGGGGGGACAGATACGCAGTATTTT
CASSSLTGGTDTQYF
>NA|NA|TRBV7-8|TRBJ1-6
TGTGCCAGCACCCGGGGGTCTTCACCCCTCCACTTT
CASTRGSSPLHF
>few|NA|TRBV19|TRBJ1-5
TGTGCCAGTAGTATGGGCCTGAATAGCAATCAGCCCCAGCATTTT
CASSMGLNSNQPQHF
>NA|NA|TRBV10-1|TRBJ1-2
TGCGCCAGCAGTGAGCTAGTAGACAGGAAACTTAACTATGGCTACACCTTC
CASSELVDRKLNYGYTF
>NA|TRBD1|TRBV6-6|TRBJ2-7
TGTGCCAGCACAACAGGGGAATACGAGCAGTACTTC
CASTTGEYEQYF
>NA|NA|TRBV28|TRBJ1-2
TGTGCCAGCAGGCCCGGACAACTGGAAGGCTACACCTTC
CASRPGQLEGYTF
>NA|TRBD1|TRBV7-9|TRBJ1-2
TGTGCCAGCAGCCGGGACAGGGTAGGGCTCTATGGCTACACCTTC
CASSRDRVGLYGYTF
>NA|NA|TRBV2|TRBJ2-2
TGTGCCAGCAGAAAGGGCACAGGGGGAGGGAGCACCGGGGAGCTGTTTTTT
CASRKGTGGGSTGELFF
>NA|TRBD1|TRBV27|TRBJ2-7
TGTGCCAGCAGCCATGACAGGGGCCACGAGCAGTACTTC
CASSHDRGHEQYF
>once|NA|TRBV6-5|TRBJ1-2
TGTGCCAGCAGTTACTCGGTTACAGGAGCTAACTATGGCTACACCTTC
CASSYSVTGANYGYTF
>NA|TRBD2|TRBV6-5|TRBJ2-1
TGTGCCAGCAGTTACGACGGGGGGACTTTCGCCAATGAGCAGTTCTTC
CASSYDGGTFANEQFF
>NA|NA|TRBV19|TRBJ2-1
TGTGCCAGTACCCGGACCGGGAGCTCCTACAATGAGCAGTTCTTC
CASTRTGSSYNEQFF
>NA|NA|TRBV7-3|TRBJ2-1
TGTGCCAGCAGCTTAAGCGGGACCTACAATGAGCAGTTCTTC
CASSLSGTYNEQFF
>NA|TRBD2|TRBV12-5|TRBJ2-3
TGTGCTAGTGCCGCCCTTGGCGGGAGTTATTCGGATACGCAGTATTTT
CASAALGGSYSDTQYF
>NA|NA|TRBV5-6|TRBJ1-1
TGTGCCAGCAGCTTCTTTGCGGGAGAAGCTTTCTTT
CASSFFAGEAFF
>NA|NA|TRBV27|TRBJ2-6
TGTGCCAGCAGTTTTCTGGGGGCCAACGTCCTGACTTTC
CASSFLGANVLTF
>NA|NA|TRBV20-1|TRBJ2-1
TGCAGTGCTAGGGCTAATGAGCAGTTCTTC
CSARANEQFF
>once|TRBD1|TRBV25-1|TRBJ2-7
TGTGCCAGCACCAGCCCACGGACAGGGGAAGGCGAGCAGTACTTC
CASTSPRTGEGEQYF
>NA|NA|TRBV5-4|TRBJ2-3
TGTGCCAGCAGCTTGGCTGGCGGGGACACAGATACGCAGTATTTT
CASSLAGGDTDTQYF
>NA|NA|TRBV5-8|TRBJ1-5
TGTGCCAGCAGCTTGAGGGCAGGGTTGGGTAGCAATCAGCCCCAGCATTTT
CASSLRAGLGSNQPQHF
>NA|NA|TRBV9|TRBJ1-2
TGTGCCAGCAGCGTCCCGACCGAGGGTAGAAGCGGCTACACCTTC
CASSVPTEGRSGYTF
>NA|TRBD1|TRBV7-9|TRBJ2-3
TGTGCCAGCAGATACTACAGGGGGCTGGGTGGGACAGATACGCAGTATTTT
CASRYYRGLGGTDTQYF
>NA|NA|TRBV29-1|TRBJ1-1
TGCAGCGTTGGCGGGGGGACCCTTATGAACACTGAAGCTTTCTTT
CSVGGGTLMNTEAFF
>NA|NA|TRBV7-2|TRBJ1-2
TGTGCCAGCAGCTTACGGCAGGGAGGCGGCTACACCTTC
CASSLRQGGGYTF
>NA|NA|TRBV18|TRBJ2-5
TGTGCCAGCTCGCAAGGGGTACAAGAGACCCAGTACTTC
CASSQGVQETQYF
>NA|NA|TRBV11-3|TRBJ2-6
TGTGCCAGCAGCTCCAGACAGGGACTGGGCTCTGGGGCCAACGTCCTGACTTTC
CASSSRQGLGSGANVLTF
>NA|TRBD2|TRBV4-2|TRBJ2-3
TGTGCCAGCAGCCAAGAGAGCGGGGTCGGCACAGATACGCAGTATTTT
CASSQESGVGTDTQYF
>NA|NA|TRBV18|TRBJ1-5
TGTGCCAGCTCATCACAAGCATCCAATCAGCCCCAGCATTTT
CASSSQASNQPQHF
>NA|NA|TRBV6-6|TRBJ1-1
TGTGCCAGCAGTTATCCCAGGGACACGAACACTGAAGCTTTCTTT
CASSYPRDTNTEAFF
>NA|TRBD1|TRBV7-9|TRBJ1-2
TGTGCCAGCATCCCGACAGGGGGAGACTATGGCTACACCTTC
CASIPTGGDYGYTF
>NA|NA|TRBV12-5|TRBJ1-3
TGTGCTAGTGGGCCGGGGAGGGGAAACACCATATATTTT
CASGPGRGNTIYF
>NA|NA|TRBV27|TRBJ2-7
TGTGCCAGCAGCGCGGGCCGGGGAAACGAGCAGTACTTC
CASSAGRGNEQYF
>NA|TRBD1|TRBV29-1|TRBJ1-1
TGCAGCGTGTTGGACAGGGGGCACTCAGGAGCCACTGAAGCTTTCTTT
CSVLDRGHSGATEAFF
>few|TRBD2|TRBV6-5|TRBJ2-3
TGTGCCAGCACAGCGGGAGTAGCAGATACGCAGTATTTT
CASTAGVADTQYF
>NA|NA|TRBV28|TRBJ2-1
TGTGCCAGCGTTAAAGGGGGCTACAATGAGCAGTTCTTC
CASVKGGYNEQFF
>NA|NA|TRBV9|TRBJ2-7
TGTGCCAGCAGCGCCCCCCTCACAGGGTTCCCACTCTCCTACGAGCAGTACTTC
CASSAPLTGFPLSYEQYF
>NA|TRBD1|TRBV11-2|TRBJ2-3
TGTGCCAGCAGCTTAAGTTGGACAGGGGGCACAGATACGCAGTATTTT
CASSLSWTGGTDTQYF
>NA|NA|TRBV7-9|TRBJ1-1
TGTGCCAGCAGCCCCGGACACCCCGCTGTCGCTGAAGCTTTCTTT
CASSPGHPAVAEAFF
>once|NA|TRBV27|TRBJ2-5
TGTGCCAGCAGTTTATCGGGACTTCCCGGGGGAGAGACCCAGTACTTC
CASSLSGLPGGETQYF
>NA|NA|TRBV10-1|TRBJ2-5
TGCGCCAGCAGTGTAACAGGGCAGCTAGACAAGACCCAGTACTTC
CASSVTGQLDKTQYF
>NA|NA|TRBV27|TRBJ2-1
TGTGCCAGCAAGGCGGGGGCATACAATGAGCAGTTCTTC
CASKAGAYNEQFF
>NA|NA|TRBV10-2|TRBJ2-2
TGCGCCAGCGACGCGGAGGGGAAGAACACCGGGGAGCTGTTTTTT
CASDAEGKNTGELFF
>NA|NA|TRBV5-4|TRBJ1-4
TGTGCCAGCAGCCCCGCGGGGCAGGGCGGAGGGGTTGGAGAAAAACTGTTTTTT
CASSPAGQGGGVGEKLFF